The T cell receptor beta chain under discussion was sequenced for a study of T cell changes during pregnancy in multiple sclerosis. Profiling relied on immunoSEQ multiplex PCR, and the TCRdb table lists in-frame clones only, not all of them. Among approximately 40,000 clones, roughly 92% were seen once, and the ten largest hold 1% to 1.5%. Germline V gene data show CDR1 as SGHNT and CDR2 as YYREEE (reference sequence). The germline V and J ends were trimmed by 4 bases and 4 bases, with 12 bases remaining between them. The CDR3 is made up of 13 amino acids. This clone occurred once. The chain joins TRBV5-4 to TRBJ2-7; TRBD2 might be the D (5 bases). This TCR came from a female donor with multiple sclerosis, enrolled in a pregnancy study. Sequencing used peripheral blood. The CDR3 DNA sequence: TGTGCCAGCAGCCACGAAGGGAGTTACGAGCAGTACTTC. The encoded protein is CASSHEGSYEQYF.